Following are 9 T cell receptor beta chains from one sample sequenced in a study of shared clonotypes between healthy human individuals. Clones were read by immunoSEQ multiplex PCR, and TCRdb kept only the in-frame ones, dropping some. This table has over a million clones, under 80% appearing once. The specimen sequenced was memory CD4+ T cells sorted from blood. Sample subset: CD45RA-negative fraction. Receptors were obtained from a man aged 18 to 35 in good health.

Concerning this clone itself: This may stem from a read error, because a much larger clone lies one nucleotide away. CDR3 residues: CASSQYGNDVDEQYF. The CDR3 DNA follows: TGCGCCAGCAGCCAATACGGGAACGACGTCGACGAGCAGTACTTC. V and J are TRBV4-1 and TRBJ2-7; D is perhaps TRBD2 (5 bases). Between the trimmed V and J ends, which lost 2 bases and 5 bases, there was a span of 16 bases. This CDR3 is built from 15 residues. Looked up from germline, CDR1 is MGHRA and CDR2 is YSYEKL.

The chain has TRBV18 and TRBJ2-3; a weak D match, TRBD2 (6 bases). The V end lost 3 bases, the J end lost 5 bases, and 15 bases lay between the germline ends. The CDR3 has 15 amino acids. Germline V gene lookup returns CDR1 KGHSH and CDR2 LQKENI. The CDR3 DNA is TGTGCCAGCTCACCGGGACTGGGGGAAGGAGATACGCAGTATTTT. Translated, it gives CASSPGLGEGDTQYF.

This clone was detected a few times. The chain carries TRBV2 and TRBJ2-7, with 11 positions matching TRBD1. Germline CDR1 is SNHLY and CDR2 is FYNNEI. This CDR3 contains 13 residues. Unmatched junction bases numbered 4, after V lost 6 bases and J lost 6 bases. The DNA of the CDR3 is TGTGCCAGCAGCGTCGGGACAGGGGGCGAGCAGTACTTC. Translation: CASSVGTGGEQYF.

This clone came up many times. Other DNA sequences in this sample translate to the same CDR3. The genes are TRBV29-1 and TRBJ1-6; 11 nucleotides agree with TRBD1. The length of the CDR3 is 15 residues. Trimming removed 4 bases from V and 7 bases from J; junction bases left unmatched: 6. Germline loops: CDR1 SQVTM, CDR2 ANQGSEA. CDR3 DNA sequence: TGCAGCGTTGCCTTGGGACAGGGGGACAATTCACCCCTCCACTTT. Protein: CSVALGQGDNSPLHF. The full variable domain, in which reference TRBV29-1 and TRBJ1-6 provide the parts outside the CDR3, is SAVISQKPSRDICQRGTSLTIQCQVDSQVTMMFWYRQQPGQSLTLIATANQGSEATYESGFVIDKFPISRPNLTFSTLTVSNMSPEDSSIYLCSVALGQGDNSPLHFGNGTRLTVT.

The count of this clone is one. The chain couples TRBV4-1 to TRBJ1-6, with D perhaps matching TRBD1 (5 bases). Looked up from germline, CDR1 is MGHRA and CDR2 is YSYEKL. The length of the CDR3 is 16 residues. With 0 bases removed from V and 8 bases from J, the gap between germline ends came to 14 bases. The CDR3 nucleotides are TGCGCCAGCAGCCAAGAAGGGGCTGAAGGGTATTCACCCCTCCACTTT. Protein product: CASSQEGAEGYSPLHF.

J is TRBJ2-3 and V is TRBV30; 9 bases map to TRBD1. J was trimmed by 6 bases and V by 0 bases; bases with no gene match: 4. The length of the CDR3 is 14 residues. From germline, CDR1 is GTSNPN and CDR2 SVGIG (reference sequence). CDR3 bases: TGTGCCTGGAGTGTTGGGACAGGGCTCGATACGCAGTATTTT. Translation: CAWSVGTGLDTQYF. Drawing the rest from reference TRBV30 and TRBJ2-3, the complete variable domain is SQTIHQWPATLVQPVGSPLSLECTVEGTSNPNLYWYRQAAGRGLQLLFYSVGIGQISSEVPQNLSASRPQDRQFILSSKKLLLSDSGFYLCAWSVGTGLDTQYFGPGTRLTVL.

The chain links TRBV29-1 to TRBJ2-5, with TRBD2 matching 9 bases. The ends lost 5 bases at V and 5 bases at J; junction bases unmatched: 9. The germline gives CDR1 SQVTM, CDR2 ANQGSEA. This CDR3 region has 14 residues. This CDR3 is CSVLRASGGETQYF. The CDR3 DNA is TGCAGCGTTTTAAGGGCCAGCGGGGGGGAGACCCAGTACTTC. Combining the CDR3 with reference TRBV29-1 and TRBJ2-5 gives the whole variable domain SAVISQKPSRDICQRGTSLTIQCQVDSQVTMMFWYRQQPGQSLTLIATANQGSEATYESGFVIDKFPISRPNLTFSTLTVSNMSPEDSSIYLCSVLRASGGETQYFGPGTRLLVL.

A word on this clone: This specimen includes other DNA sequences encoding the same CDR3. This chain links TRBV11-3 with TRBJ2-1; D possibly corresponds to TRBD2 (7 bases). Per the germline V gene, CDR1 is SGHNT and CDR2 is YENEEA. The CDR3 is made up of 15 amino acids. The V end was cut by 5 bases, the J end by 4 bases, with 15 bases between. The CDR3 reads CASSPGGGPYNEQFF. The CDR3 coding sequence is TGTGCCAGCAGCCCTGGCGGGGGCCCATACAATGAGCAGTTCTTC.

The CDR3 spells CSAPEQHGYTF. The CDR3 DNA reads TGCAGTGCCCCAGAACAGCATGGCTACACCTTC. The rearrangement uses TRBV20-1 and TRBJ1-2; D not certain. V was shortened by 6 bases and J by 6 bases, with 11 bases between the two germline ends. This CDR3 region has 11 residues. Germline values: CDR1 DFQATT, CDR2 SNEGSKA (reference sequence).